This T cell receptor beta chain was profiled in a study of cytomegalovirus exposure and HLA in healthy donors. Both 60 Vbeta primers and 13 Jbeta primers went into the PCR. Clones were sequenced by immunoSEQ multiplex PCR, and TCRdb holds only the in-frame ones, with some missing. This table has 150,000 to 180,000 clones, approximately 82% appearing once. Nominally healthy donors provided the samples, though records likely missed some immune exposures. Study results and caveats: Researchers catalogued roughly 150 TCR beta chains as cytomegalovirus-associated. TRBV6-2, TRBV6-3 and some other V segments were excluded as indistinguishable.

Looked up from germline, CDR1 is SQVTM and CDR2 is ANQGSEA. The CDR3 runs to 13 residues. Trimming pared 4 bases from V and 5 bases from J, leaving 11 bases between. About this clone: Antigen specificity is unknown.

The V and J genes are TRBV29-1 and TRBJ2-2; D gene ambiguous. Material: PBMCs. This receptor was identified in a woman aged 45 to 65 in good health and CMV-seropositive. The CDR3 here is CSVVQPVTGELFF. CDR3 nucleotide sequence: TGCAGCGTTGTACAGCCTGTTACCGGGGAGCTGTTTTTT.